This T cell receptor beta chain was identified in a study of cytomegalovirus exposure and HLA in healthy donors. About this clone itself: What it binds is not known.

General study points: An analysis done earlier found most TCR beta V segments productive about 87% or about 30% of the time. Listed as cytomegalovirus-associated were 164 TCR beta chains.

Germline CDR1 is SEHNR and CDR2 is FQNEAQ (reference sequence). The CDR3 loop spans 14 amino acids. V trimming: 7 bases; J trimming: 2 bases; junction bases outside the gene matches: 6. In the PCR, 60 Vbeta and 13 Jbeta primers were used. Here immunoSEQ multiplex PCR was the method, and the copy in TCRdb shows in-frame clones only, minus some. Among about 130,000 clones listed, 78% were seen once. Donors sampled were nominally healthy, though unrecorded immune exposures were likely. The receptor's source is a woman aged 18-30 years in good health and CMV-seronegative. The specimen was PBMCs. The chain combines TRBV7-9 with TRBJ2-5; TRBD2 agrees at 8 bases. The CDR3 nucleotides read TGTGCCAGCACCCGGTCGGGAGGGCAAGAGACCCAGTACTTC. Amino acids: CASTRSGGQETQYF. Combining the CDR3 with reference TRBV7-9 and TRBJ2-5 gives the whole variable domain DTGVSQNPRHKITKRGQNVTFRCDPISEHNRLYWYRQTLGQGPEFLTYFQNEAQLEKSRLLSDRFSAERPKGSFSTLEIQRTEQGDSAMYLCASTRSGGQETQYFGPGTRLLVL.